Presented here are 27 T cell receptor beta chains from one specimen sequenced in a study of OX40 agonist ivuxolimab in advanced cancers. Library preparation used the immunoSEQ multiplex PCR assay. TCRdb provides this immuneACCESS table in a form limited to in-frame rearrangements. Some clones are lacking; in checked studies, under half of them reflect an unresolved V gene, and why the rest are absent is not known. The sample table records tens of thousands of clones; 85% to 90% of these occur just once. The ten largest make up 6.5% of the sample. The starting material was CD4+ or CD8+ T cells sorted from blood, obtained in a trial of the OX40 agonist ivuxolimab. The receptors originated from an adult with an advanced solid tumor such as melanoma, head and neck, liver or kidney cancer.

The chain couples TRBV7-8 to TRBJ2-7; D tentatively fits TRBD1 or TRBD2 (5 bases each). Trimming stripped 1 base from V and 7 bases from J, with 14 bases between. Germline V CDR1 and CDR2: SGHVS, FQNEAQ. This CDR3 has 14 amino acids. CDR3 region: CASSLGGSGGEQYF. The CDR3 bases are TGTGCCAGCAGCTTAGGGGGCAGTGGAGGAGAGCAGTACTTC.

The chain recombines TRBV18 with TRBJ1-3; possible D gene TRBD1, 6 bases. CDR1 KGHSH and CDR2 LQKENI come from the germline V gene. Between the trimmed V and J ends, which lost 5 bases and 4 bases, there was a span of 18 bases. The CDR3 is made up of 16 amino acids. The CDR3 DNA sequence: TGTGCCAGCTCATTGGCACTCGGGGGGCGAGGAAACACCATATATTTT. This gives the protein CASSLALGGRGNTIYF.

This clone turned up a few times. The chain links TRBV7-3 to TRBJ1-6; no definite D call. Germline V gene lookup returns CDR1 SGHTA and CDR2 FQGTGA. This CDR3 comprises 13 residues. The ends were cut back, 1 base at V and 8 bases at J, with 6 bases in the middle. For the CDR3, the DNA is TGTGCCAGCAGCTTAATGGGTGATTCACCCCTCCACTTT. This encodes CASSLMGDSPLHF.

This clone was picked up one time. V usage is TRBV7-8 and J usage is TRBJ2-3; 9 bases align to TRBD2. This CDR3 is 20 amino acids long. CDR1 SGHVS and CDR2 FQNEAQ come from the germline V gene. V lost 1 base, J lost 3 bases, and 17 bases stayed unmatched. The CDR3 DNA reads TGTGCCAGCAGCTTAGTGCGCGGGGGGGTTCTGGTCGATAAGACAGATACGCAGTATTTT. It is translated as CASSLVRGGVLVDKTDTQYF. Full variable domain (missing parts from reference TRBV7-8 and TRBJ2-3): GAGVSQSPRYKVAKRGQDVALRCDPISGHVSLFWYQQALGQGPEFLTYFQNEAQLDKSGLPSDRFFAERPEGSVSTLKIQRTQQEDSAVYLCASSLVRGGVLVDKTDTQYFGPGTRLTVL.

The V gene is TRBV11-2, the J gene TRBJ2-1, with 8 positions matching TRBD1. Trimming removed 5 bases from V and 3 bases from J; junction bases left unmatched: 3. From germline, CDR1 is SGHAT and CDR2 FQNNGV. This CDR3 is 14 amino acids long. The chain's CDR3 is CASSQDRVYNEQFF. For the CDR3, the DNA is TGTGCCAGCAGCCAGGACAGGGTCTACAATGAGCAGTTCTTC. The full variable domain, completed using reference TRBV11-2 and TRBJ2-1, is EAGVAQSPRYKIIEKRQSVAFWCNPISGHATLYWYQQILGQGPKLLIQFQNNGVVDDSQLPKDRFSAERLKGVDSTLKIQPAKLEDSAVYLCASSQDRVYNEQFFGPGTRLTVL.

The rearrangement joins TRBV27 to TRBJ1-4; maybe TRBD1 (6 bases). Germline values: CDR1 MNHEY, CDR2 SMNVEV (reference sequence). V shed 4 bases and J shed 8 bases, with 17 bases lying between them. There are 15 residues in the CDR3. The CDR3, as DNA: TGTGCCAGCAGTTGGAGGGGGGTGAAGACAGAAAAACTGTTTTTT. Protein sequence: CASSWRGVKTEKLFF.

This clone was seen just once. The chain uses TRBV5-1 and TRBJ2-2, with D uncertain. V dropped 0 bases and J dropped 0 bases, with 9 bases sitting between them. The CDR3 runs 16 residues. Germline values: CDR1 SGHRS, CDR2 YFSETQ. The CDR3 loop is CASSLALAANTGELFF. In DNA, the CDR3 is TGCGCCAGCAGCTTGGCCCTGGCAGCGAACACCGGGGAGCTGTTTTTT.

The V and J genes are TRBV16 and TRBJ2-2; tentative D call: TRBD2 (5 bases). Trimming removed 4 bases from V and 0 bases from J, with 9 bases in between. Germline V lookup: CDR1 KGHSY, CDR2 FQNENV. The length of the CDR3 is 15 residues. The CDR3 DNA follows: TGTGCCAGCAGCCCAATTAGCGCGAACACCGGGGAGCTGTTTTTT. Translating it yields CASSPISANTGELFF. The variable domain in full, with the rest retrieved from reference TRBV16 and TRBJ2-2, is GEEVAQTPKHLVRGEGQKAKLYCAPIKGHSYVFWYQQVLKNEFKFLISFQNENVFDETGMPKERFSAKCLPNSPCSLEIQATKLEDSAVYFCASSPISANTGELFFGEGSRLTVL.

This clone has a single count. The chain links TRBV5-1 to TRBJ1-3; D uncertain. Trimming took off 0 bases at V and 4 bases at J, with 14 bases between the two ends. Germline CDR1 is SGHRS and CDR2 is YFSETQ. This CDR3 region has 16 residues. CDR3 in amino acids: CASSLGGPGAGNTIYF. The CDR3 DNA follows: TGCGCCAGCAGCTTGGGTGGGCCGGGCGCAGGAAACACCATATATTTT. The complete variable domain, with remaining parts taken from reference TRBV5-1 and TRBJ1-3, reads KAGVTQTPRYLIKTRGQQVTLSCSPISGHRSVSWYQQTPGQGLQFLFEYFSETQRNKGNFPGRFSGRQFSNSRSEMNVSTLELGDSALYLCASSLGGPGAGNTIYFGEGSWLTVV.

CDR3 sequence reads: CASSYSRGGTEAFF. The CDR3 DNA is TGTGCCAGCAGTTACTCCCGGGGGGGCACTGAAGCTTTCTTT. The chain links TRBV6-5 to TRBJ1-1, with a weak D call TRBD1 (5 bases). The CDR3 is 14 amino acids. CDR1 is MNHEY and CDR2 is SVGAGI in the germline V gene. V gave up 0 bases and J gave up 4 bases, with 9 bases separating them.

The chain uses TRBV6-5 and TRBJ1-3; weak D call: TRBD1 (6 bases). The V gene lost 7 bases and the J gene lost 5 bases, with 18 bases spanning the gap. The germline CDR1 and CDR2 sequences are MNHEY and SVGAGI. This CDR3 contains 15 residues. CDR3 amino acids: CASTSTQGMRNTIYF. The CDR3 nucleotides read TGTGCCAGCACCTCGACCCAGGGGATGAGAAACACCATATATTTT.

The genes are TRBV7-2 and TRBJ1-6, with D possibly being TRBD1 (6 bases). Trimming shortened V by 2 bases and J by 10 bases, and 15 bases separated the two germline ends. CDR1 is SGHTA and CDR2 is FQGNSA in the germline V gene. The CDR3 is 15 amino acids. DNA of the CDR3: TGTGCCAGCAGCTTAATGGGGACACAGCCCTCACCCCTCCACTTT. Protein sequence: CASSLMGTQPSPLHF.

The CDR3 coding sequence is TGTGCCAGCAGCTTAGGAGGAGGCAATGAGCAGTTCTTC. Translating it yields CASSLGGGNEQFF. V gene TRBV7-8 combines with J gene TRBJ2-1; weak D call: TRBD2 (5 bases). The CDR3 is 13 residues long. Germline-derived CDR1 and CDR2 are SGHVS and FQNEAQ. The germline V and J ends were trimmed by 1 base and 6 bases, with 7 bases remaining between them.

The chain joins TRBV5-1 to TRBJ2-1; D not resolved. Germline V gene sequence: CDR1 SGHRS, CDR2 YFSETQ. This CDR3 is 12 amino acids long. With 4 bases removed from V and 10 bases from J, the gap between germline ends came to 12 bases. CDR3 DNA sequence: TGCGCCAGCAGCCCGGGTCGGACCGAGCAGTTCTTC. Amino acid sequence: CASSPGRTEQFF.

The CDR3 loop reads CASSLSLAGYNEQFF. The CDR3 bases are TGTGCCAGCAGCTTAAGTCTAGCGGGTTACAATGAGCAGTTCTTC. The V gene is TRBV7-2, the J gene TRBJ2-1; TRBD2 agrees at 8 bases. Germline CDR1 SGHTA, CDR2 FQGNSA. V lost 2 bases and J lost 4; bases outside the gene matches: 4. The CDR3 loop spans 15 amino acids.

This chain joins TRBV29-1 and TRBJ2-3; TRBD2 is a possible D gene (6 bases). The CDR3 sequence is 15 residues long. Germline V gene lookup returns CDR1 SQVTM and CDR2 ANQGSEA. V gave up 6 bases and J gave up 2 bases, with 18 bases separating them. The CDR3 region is CSVEEGSGHTDTQYF. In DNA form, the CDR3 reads TGCAGCGTAGAGGAGGGGAGCGGTCACACAGATACGCAGTATTTT.

CDR3 DNA: TGTGCCAGCAGCCCGACTGTCAATGAAGCTTTCTTT. It specifies CASSPTVNEAFF. The J gene is TRBJ1-1, the V gene TRBV6-6, with D unresolved. Germline V gives CDR1 MNHNY, CDR2 SVGAGI (reference sequence). The CDR3 is 12 amino acids. The ends were cut back, 6 bases at V and 7 bases at J, with 12 bases in the middle.

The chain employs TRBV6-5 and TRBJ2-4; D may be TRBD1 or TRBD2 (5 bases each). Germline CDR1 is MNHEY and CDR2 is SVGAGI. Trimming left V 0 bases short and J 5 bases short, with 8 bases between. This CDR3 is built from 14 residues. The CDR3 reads CASSYSPGQNIQYF. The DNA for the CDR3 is TGTGCCAGCAGTTACTCCCCGGGACAAAACATTCAGTACTTC.

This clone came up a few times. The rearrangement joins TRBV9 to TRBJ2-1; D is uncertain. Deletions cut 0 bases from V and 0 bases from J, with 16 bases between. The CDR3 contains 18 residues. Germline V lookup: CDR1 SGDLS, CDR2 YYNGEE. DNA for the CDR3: TGTGCCAGCAGCGTAGGGGGTTGGGTCGGTTCCTCCTACAATGAGCAGTTCTTC. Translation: CASSVGGWVGSSYNEQFF.

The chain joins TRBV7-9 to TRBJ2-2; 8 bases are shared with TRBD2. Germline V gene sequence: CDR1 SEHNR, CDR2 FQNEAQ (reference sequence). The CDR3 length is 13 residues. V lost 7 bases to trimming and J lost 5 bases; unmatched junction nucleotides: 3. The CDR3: CASIREGTGELFF. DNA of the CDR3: TGTGCCAGCATCCGGGAGGGAACCGGGGAGCTGTTTTTT.

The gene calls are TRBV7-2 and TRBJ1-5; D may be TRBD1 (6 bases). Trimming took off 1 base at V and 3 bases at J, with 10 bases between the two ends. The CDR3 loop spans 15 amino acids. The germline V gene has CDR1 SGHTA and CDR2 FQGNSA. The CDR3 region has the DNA TGTGCCAGCAGCTTAGACGGACAGCCCAATCAGCCCCAGCATTTT. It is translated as CASSLDGQPNQPQHF.

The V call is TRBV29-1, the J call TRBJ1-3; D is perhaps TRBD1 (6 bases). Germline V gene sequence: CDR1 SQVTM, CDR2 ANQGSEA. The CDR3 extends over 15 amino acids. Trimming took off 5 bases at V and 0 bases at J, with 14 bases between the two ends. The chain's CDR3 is CSVLSRGLSGNTIYF. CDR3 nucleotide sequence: TGCAGCGTTCTAAGCAGGGGCCTCTCTGGAAACACCATATATTTT.

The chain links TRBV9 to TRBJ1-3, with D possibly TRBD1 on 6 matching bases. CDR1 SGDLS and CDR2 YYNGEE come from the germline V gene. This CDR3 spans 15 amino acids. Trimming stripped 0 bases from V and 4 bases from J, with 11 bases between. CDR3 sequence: CASSVAGAMGNTIYF. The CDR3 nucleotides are TGTGCCAGCAGCGTAGCAGGGGCGATGGGAAACACCATATATTTT.

CDR3 sequence reads: CASQNRDRGSYEQYF. The CDR3, as DNA: TGTGCCAGCCAAAACCGGGACAGGGGATCCTACGAGCAGTACTTC. V and J are TRBV10-3 and TRBJ2-5; TRBD1 matches 10 bases. The last part of the DNA fits TRBJ2-7 better; the J call may be wrong. The length of the CDR3 is 15 residues. CDR1 ENHRY and CDR2 SYGVKD come from the germline V gene.

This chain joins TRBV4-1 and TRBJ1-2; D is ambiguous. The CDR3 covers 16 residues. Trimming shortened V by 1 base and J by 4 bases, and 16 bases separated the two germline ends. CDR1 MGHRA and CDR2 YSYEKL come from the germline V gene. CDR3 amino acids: CASSQGGHKDSYGYTF. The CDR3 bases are TGCGCCAGCAGCCAAGGCGGCCACAAGGATAGCTATGGCTACACCTTC.

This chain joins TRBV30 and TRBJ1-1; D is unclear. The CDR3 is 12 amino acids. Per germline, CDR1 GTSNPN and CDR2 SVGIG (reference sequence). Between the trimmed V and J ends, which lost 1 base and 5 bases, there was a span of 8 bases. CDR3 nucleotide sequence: TGTGCCTGGAGTGGGGTTGGGACTGAAGCTTTCTTT. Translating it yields CAWSGVGTEAFF.

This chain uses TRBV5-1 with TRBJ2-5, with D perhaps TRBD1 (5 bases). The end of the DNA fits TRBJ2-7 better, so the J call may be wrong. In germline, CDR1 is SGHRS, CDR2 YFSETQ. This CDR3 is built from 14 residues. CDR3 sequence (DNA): TGCGCCAGCAGCCCAACAGGTACCACCTACGAGCAGTACTTC. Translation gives CASSPTGTTYEQYF.